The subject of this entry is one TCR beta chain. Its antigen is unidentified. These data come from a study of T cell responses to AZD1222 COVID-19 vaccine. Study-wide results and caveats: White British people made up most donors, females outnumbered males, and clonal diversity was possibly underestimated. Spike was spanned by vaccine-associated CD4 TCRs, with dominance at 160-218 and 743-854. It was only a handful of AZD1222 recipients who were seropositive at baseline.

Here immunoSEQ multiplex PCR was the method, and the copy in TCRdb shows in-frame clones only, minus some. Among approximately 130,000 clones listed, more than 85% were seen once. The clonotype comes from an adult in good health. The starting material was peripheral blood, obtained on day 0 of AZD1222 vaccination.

CDR3 protein: CASRGQGRNSPLHF. In nucleotides, the CDR3 is TGTGCCAGCAGAGGACAGGGTCGAAATTCACCCCTCCACTTT. The rearrangement joins TRBV6-6 to TRBJ1-6; TRBD1 matches 8 bases. J was trimmed by 7 bases and V by 6 bases; bases with no gene match: 5. Germline CDR1 reads MNHNY; CDR2 reads SVGAGI (reference sequence). The CDR3 has 14 amino acids.